This T cell receptor (beta chain) is from a study of T cells and Merkel cell carcinoma outcomes. Repertoires were generated with immunoSEQ multiplex PCR, while TCRdb's copy carries only in-frame clones and drops some. The profile shows about 6,500 clones, about 92% of them singletons. Germline assignment: CDR1 LGHNA and CDR2 YSLEER. The V end was cut by 0 bases, the J end by 6 bases, with 11 bases between. This CDR3 is 14 amino acids long. This rearrangement joins TRBV4-3 to TRBJ1-2; unclear D gene. The clonotype originates from a human donor with Merkel cell carcinoma. The specimen was tumor tissue from Merkel cell carcinoma. CDR3: CASSQDFTSHGYTF. The CDR3 DNA reads as TGCGCCAGCAGCCAAGATTTTACGTCTCATGGCTACACCTTC.